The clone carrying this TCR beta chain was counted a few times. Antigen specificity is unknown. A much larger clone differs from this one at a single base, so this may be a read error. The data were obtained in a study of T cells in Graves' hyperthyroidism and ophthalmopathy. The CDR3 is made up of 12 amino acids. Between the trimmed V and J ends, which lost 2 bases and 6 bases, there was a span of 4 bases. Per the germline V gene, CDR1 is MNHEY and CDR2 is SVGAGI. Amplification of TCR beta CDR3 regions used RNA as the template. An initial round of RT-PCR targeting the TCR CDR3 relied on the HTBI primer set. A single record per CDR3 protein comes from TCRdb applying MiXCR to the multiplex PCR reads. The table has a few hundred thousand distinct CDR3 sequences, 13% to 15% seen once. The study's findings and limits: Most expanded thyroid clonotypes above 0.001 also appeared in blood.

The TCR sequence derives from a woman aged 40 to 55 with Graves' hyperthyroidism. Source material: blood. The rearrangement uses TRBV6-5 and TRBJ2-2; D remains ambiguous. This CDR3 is CASSYSPGELFF. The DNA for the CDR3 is TGTGCCAGCAGTTACAGCCCCGGGGAGCTGTTTTTT.